One and the same sample provided the 25 T cell receptor beta chains below, sequenced in a study of naive and memory T cell subsets (dated 2017 in TCRdb). Results and caveats for the whole study, not just this receptor: Naive repertoires, especially CD8, contained a few larger clonotypes, possibly memory cells re-expressing CD45RA.

Receptors were amplified or captured by UMI-ligation and nested PCR. This sample was sequenced with an Illumina MiSeq. To cover both TRBC1 and TRBC2, the beta constant-region primer consisted of an equimolar mix of two oligonucleotides. Four rounds of PCR were used to amplify ligated cDNA, with nested alpha and beta constant-region primers being used together with the SP2 primer. Through fastp at Q25 and MiXCR, TCRdb rebuilt clones from the public reads, retaining in-frame beta chains. Rows matching on CDR3 protein sequence are summarized as one entry with the most common DNA and genes. In all, the sample holds about 150,000 distinct CDR3 sequences, and about 23% of those were seen once. 0.11% of the sample belongs to the ten largest clones. Their antigens are not known. Sequencing was done on a sample of naive CD4+ T cells from blood. Taken with the paper, the label for cell subset or site translates to: naive T cells, CD45RA high CD27+. The receptors were sampled from a human donor in good health.

The chain recombines TRBV5-5 with TRBJ2-7, with TRBD1 as a possible D gene (6 bases). Germline V lookup: CDR1 SGHKS, CDR2 YYEKEE (reference sequence). The V and J ends lost 0 bases and 4 bases respectively, with 8 bases between them. This CDR3 spans 13 amino acids. CDR3 in amino acids: CASSLDRVYEQYF. DNA of the CDR3: TGTGCCAGCAGCTTGGACAGGGTTTACGAGCAGTACTTC.

This clonotype was counted only a few times. The chain recombines TRBV25-1 with TRBJ2-3; a possible D gene is TRBD2 (6 bases). Germline CDR1 is MGHDK and CDR2 is SYGVNS. V shed 4 bases and J shed 6 bases, with 29 bases lying between them. CDR3 length: 19 residues. The DNA for the CDR3 is TGTGCCAGCAGTGGAAATGTCCTACGGGGGTGGCTAGGATCCGATACGCAGTATTTT. Protein sequence: CASSGNVLRGWLGSDTQYF. The variable domain in full, completed from reference TRBV25-1 and TRBJ2-3, reads EADIYQTPRYLVIGTGKKITLECSQTMGHDKMYWYQQDPGMELHLIHYSYGVNSTEKGDLSSESTVSRIRTEHFPLTLESARPSHTSQYLCASSGNVLRGWLGSDTQYFGPGTRLTVL.

The gene calls are TRBV5-1 and TRBJ2-7; the D is unclear. There are 12 residues in the CDR3. Looked up from germline, CDR1 is SGHRS and CDR2 is YFSETQ. With 5 bases removed from V and 4 bases from J, the gap between germline ends came to 10 bases. The CDR3 is CASSRTEYEQYF. The CDR3 DNA sequence: TGCGCCAGCAGTCGGACCGAGTACGAGCAGTACTTC.

The chain is built from TRBV11-3 and TRBJ1-1; the D is unclear. CDR1 is SGHNT and CDR2 is YENEEA in the germline V gene. V gave up 4 bases and J gave up 3 bases, with 6 bases separating them. The CDR3 has 12 amino acids. CDR3 coding DNA: TGTGCCAGCAGCTCCTTTGACACTGAAGCTTTCTTT. This gives the protein CASSSFDTEAFF.

This sequence joins TRBV7-2 and TRBJ2-1, with D hard to call. The germline gives CDR1 SGHTA, CDR2 FQGNSA. The CDR3 spans 12 residues. Trimming removed 4 bases from V and 8 bases from J, with 9 bases in between. CDR3 bases: TGTGCCAGCAGCTCCGGACCTTATGAGCAGTTCTTC. It codes for CASSSGPYEQFF.

There are a few counts of this clonotype. The chain combines TRBV6-5 with TRBJ1-3, with D perhaps TRBD1 (6 bases). V was shortened by 0 bases and J by 5 bases, with 11 bases between the two germline ends. Germline V gives CDR1 MNHEY, CDR2 SVGAGI. The CDR3 length is 15 residues. The CDR3 DNA reads TGTGCCAGCAGTTACTCGAGGGACACTAGAAACACCATATATTTT. Encoded protein: CASSYSRDTRNTIYF.

This clonotype has only a few counts. The chain links TRBV29-1 to TRBJ1-1; no definite D call. CDR3 size: 10 residues. V lost 2 bases and J lost 7, with 5 bases in between. Germline lookup yields CDR1 SQVTM and CDR2 ANQGSEA. The CDR3 bases are TGCAGCGTTGAATACAGTGAAGCTTTCTTT. Amino acids: CSVEYSEAFF.

This chain uses TRBV29-1 with TRBJ1-2; D unresolved. Deletions cut 5 bases from V and 8 bases from J, with 15 bases between. This CDR3 spans 12 amino acids. Germline V gene sequence: CDR1 SQVTM, CDR2 ANQGSEA. This CDR3 is CSVSDGSIGYTF. As DNA, the CDR3 is TGCAGCGTTTCTGACGGATCTATCGGCTACACCTTC.

The chain employs TRBV5-1 and TRBJ2-1, with no clear D. Germline V gives CDR1 SGHRS, CDR2 YFSETQ. The V and J ends lost 5 bases and 4 bases respectively, with 7 bases between them. This CDR3 has 12 amino acids. CDR3 nucleotide sequence: TGCGCCAGCAGGCGAGCTTACAATGAGCAGTTCTTC. Translated, it gives CASRRAYNEQFF.

The chain uses TRBV30 and TRBJ2-1; perhaps TRBD2 as D (6 bases). This CDR3 contains 12 residues. The germline V gene has CDR1 GTSNPN and CDR2 SVGIG (reference sequence). V lost 5 bases and J lost 9, with 14 bases in between. CDR3: CAWGPGVGEQFF. The CDR3 nucleotides are TGTGCCTGGGGGCCGGGGGTCGGTGAGCAGTTCTTC.

The rearrangement links TRBV2 to TRBJ2-3, with a possible D match to TRBD1 (7 bases). Germline CDR1 reads SNHLY; CDR2 reads FYNNEI. Between the trimmed V and J ends, which lost 10 bases and 2 bases, there was a span of 13 bases. This CDR3 comprises 13 residues. CDR3 region: CAMAGQITDTQYF. CDR3 nucleotide sequence: TGTGCCATGGCGGGACAGATCACAGATACGCAGTATTTT. Full variable domain (outside the CDR3, taken from reference TRBV2 and TRBJ2-3): EPEVTQTPSHQVTQMGQEVILRCVPISNHLYFYWYRQILGQKVEFLVSFYNNEISEKSEIFDDQFSVERPDGSNFTLKIRSTKLEDSAMYFCAMAGQITDTQYFGPGTRLTVL.

This clonotype was observed at least ten times. The chain joins TRBV19 to TRBJ2-2; D unresolved. The germline V gene encodes CDR1 LNHDA and CDR2 SQIVND (reference sequence). The CDR3 totals 12 residues. The V end was cut by 4 bases, the J end by 6 bases, with 6 bases between. The CDR3 DNA reads as TGTGCCAGTAGTAGGACGGCCGGGGAGCTGTTTTTT. Its protein product is CASSRTAGELFF.

This clonotype was seen many times. The gene calls are TRBV18 and TRBJ2-7, with TRBD2 matching 14 bases. The ends lost 3 bases at V and 3 bases at J; junction bases unmatched: 13. Germline CDR1 KGHSH, CDR2 LQKENI. The CDR3 length is 19 residues. The CDR3 DNA sequence: TGTGCCAGCTCACCCTCCGGGACTAGCGGGAGAGGGGGGATCTACGAGCAGTACTTC. This sequence encodes CASSPSGTSGRGGIYEQYF. Complete variable domain (other parts from reference TRBV18 and TRBJ2-7): NAGVMQNPRHLVRRRGQEARLRCSPMKGHSHVYWYRQLPEEGLKFMVYLQKENIIDESGMPKERFSAEFPKEGPSILRIQQVVRGDSAAYFCASSPSGTSGRGGIYEQYFGPGTRLTVT.

The J gene is TRBJ1-1, the V gene TRBV6-5; D unresolved. V lost 7 bases to trimming and J lost 5 bases, with 17 bases between them. In germline, CDR1 is MNHEY, CDR2 SVGAGI. The length of the CDR3 is 14 residues. In DNA, the CDR3 is TGTGCCAGCAAAACTCCGGGGAGGCTGACTGAAGCTTTCTTT. As protein: CASKTPGRLTEAFF.

V and J are TRBV20-1 and TRBJ2-5, with 10 bases aligning to TRBD1. There are 15 residues in the CDR3. CDR1 is DFQATT, CDR2 SNEGSKA, per germline (reference sequence). V lost 5 bases and J lost 5; bases outside the gene matches: 11. CDR3 sequence: CSALHDRGLEETQYF. The DNA for the CDR3 is TGCAGTGCTTTACACGACAGGGGGCTGGAGGAGACCCAGTACTTC.

The rearrangement joins TRBV18 to TRBJ2-4; D possibly corresponds to TRBD2 (5 bases). This CDR3 has 15 amino acids. V dropped 3 bases and J dropped 7 bases, with 16 bases sitting between them. The germline V gene encodes CDR1 KGHSH and CDR2 LQKENI. CDR3 in DNA: TGTGCCAGCTCACCGGAGCGGACTCTAGGGAACATTCAGTACTTC. Translated: CASSPERTLGNIQYF.

Concerning this clonotype: The germline gene is not matched at one end of the junction; a read error may be the cause. The chain joins TRBV20-1 to TRBJ2-7, with D possibly matching TRBD1 (6 bases). Germline lookup yields CDR1 DFQATT and CDR2 SNEGSKA (reference sequence). The CDR3 is made up of 11 amino acids. CDR3 bases: TGCAGTTTTGGACAGTCCTGCGAGCAGTACTTC. Translating it yields CSFGQSCEQYF.

This clonotype was counted between two and nine times. The chain is built from TRBV7-3 and TRBJ2-1, with D perhaps matching TRBD1 (6 bases). Germline assignment: CDR1 SGHTA and CDR2 FQGTGA. Trimming removed 2 bases from V and 0 bases from J, with 11 bases in between. CDR3 length equals 16 residues. The CDR3 DNA reads TGTGCCAGCAGCTTACTGGACAGCAGCTCCTACAATGAGCAGTTCTTC. It is translated as CASSLLDSSSYNEQFF.

This clonotype has only a few counts. The genes are TRBV29-1 and TRBJ2-7; D tentatively reads TRBD1 or TRBD2 (6 bases each). The CDR3 consists of 13 residues. Trimming shortened V by 4 bases and J by 6 bases, and 16 bases separated the two germline ends. Germline V gives CDR1 SQVTM, CDR2 ANQGSEA. This chain's CDR3 is CSVGRGIGGEQYF. The DNA of the CDR3 is TGCAGCGTTGGGAGGGGGATCGGCGGCGAGCAGTACTTC.

This clonotype occurred many times. This chain joins TRBV10-2 and TRBJ2-7; D gene ambiguous. The CDR3 covers 15 residues. The germline V gene has CDR1 WSHSY and CDR2 SAAADI. The V end lost 10 bases, the J end lost 0 bases, and 19 bases lay between the germline ends. The CDR3, as DNA: TGCGCCACCACCCCCGGGTTCGGAAGCTCCTACGAGCAGTACTTC. Protein sequence: CATTPGFGSSYEQYF.

A few counts support this clonotype. This chain joins TRBV4-3 and TRBJ2-7; D remains ambiguous. In germline, CDR1 is LGHNA, CDR2 YSLEER. V was pared by 0 bases and J by 3 bases, with 15 bases between. The CDR3 covers 16 residues. The CDR3 region has the DNA TGCGCCAGCAGCCAAGAAGGGCCTCAGGCCAACTACGAGCAGTACTTC. It translates to CASSQEGPQANYEQYF.

The table lists this clonotype with a few counts. Here the CDR3 reads CASSLTRGGGNGEQFF. In DNA, the CDR3 is TGTGCCAGCAGCTTAACGCGGGGTGGGGGAAATGGTGAGCAGTTCTTC. The V gene is TRBV11-2, the J gene TRBJ2-1; TRBD2 might be the D (6 bases). The CDR3 has 16 amino acids. V shed 2 bases and J shed 9 bases, with 20 bases lying between them. CDR1 SGHAT and CDR2 FQNNGV come from the germline V gene. Together with reference TRBV11-2 and TRBJ2-1, the CDR3 gives the full variable domain: EAGVAQSPRYKIIEKRQSVAFWCNPISGHATLYWYQQILGQGPKLLIQFQNNGVVDDSQLPKDRFSAERLKGVDSTLKIQPAKLEDSAVYLCASSLTRGGGNGEQFFGPGTRLTVL.

The V call is TRBV12-3 or TRBV12-4, the J call TRBJ1-6; D unresolved. This CDR3 region has 15 residues. V gave up 5 bases and J gave up 5 bases, with 13 bases separating them. The CDR3 loop is CASSLLTGDNSPLHF. The CDR3 nucleotides are TGTGCCAGCAGTCTCCTGACTGGGGATAATTCACCCCTCCACTTT.

The chain couples TRBV7-9 to TRBJ2-3; perhaps TRBD2 as D (5 bases). Germline CDR1 reads SEHNR; CDR2 reads FQNEAQ (reference sequence). Trimming left V 7 bases short and J 3 bases short, with 20 bases between. This CDR3 comprises 16 residues. This chain's CDR3 is CASKHRGNLITDTQYF. CDR3 DNA: TGTGCCAGCAAGCACCGAGGGAACCTGATTACAGATACGCAGTATTTT.

The chain couples TRBV6-2 or TRBV6-3 to TRBJ2-7, with 10 positions matching TRBD1. Germline V gene lookup returns CDR1 MNHEY and CDR2 SVGEGT. This CDR3 is built from 15 residues. V dropped 5 bases and J dropped 3; count of bases not matched to a gene: 7. DNA of the CDR3: TGTGCCAGCAGTCGACGGGGACAGGGGAGCTACGAGCAGTACTTC. Protein sequence: CASSRRGQGSYEQYF.